What follows are 14 T cell receptor beta chains derived from one specimen sequenced in a study of shared clonotypes between healthy human individuals. This table comes from immunoSEQ multiplex PCR, and its TCRdb copy is limited to in-frame clones, with some not included. This table has 2 million or so clones, about 95% appearing once. In the naive CD8 group, cells lacked CD45RO and were positively selected for CCR7, so terminally differentiated effector memory CD45RA+ cells were left out. Sequencing was done on a sample of naive CD8+ T cells sorted from blood. Receptors originate from a man between 18 and 35 years old in good health.

Concerning this clone: The same CDR3 arises from other DNA sequences in this sample as well. Here the CDR3 reads CASSIDGENIQYF. CDR3 bases: TGTGCCAGTAGTATCGACGGCGAAAACATTCAGTACTTC. The chain employs TRBV19 and TRBJ2-4, with D hard to call. Trimming left V 3 bases short and J 5 bases short, with 8 bases between. Germline assignment: CDR1 LNHDA and CDR2 SQIVND (reference sequence). CDR3 length: 13 amino acids.

This clone was detected once. J is TRBJ1-3 and V is TRBV4-1, with no clear D. Germline V gene sequence: CDR1 MGHRA, CDR2 YSYEKL. The CDR3 is 17 residues long. Between the trimmed V and J ends, which lost 3 bases and 0 bases, there was a span of 15 bases. In nucleotides, the CDR3 is TGCGCCAGCAGCCAGAGTAATGCCCGAAGCTCTGGAAACACCATATATTTT. It encodes CASSQSNARSSGNTIYF.

This clone was recorded once. The chain couples TRBV19 to TRBJ2-2; D unresolved. The CDR3 has 16 residues. The V and J ends lost 5 bases and 0 bases respectively, with 13 bases between them. Per germline, CDR1 LNHDA and CDR2 SQIVND (reference sequence). The CDR3 reads CASSLMGFANTGELFF. The CDR3 DNA reads TGTGCCAGTAGTCTGATGGGGTTCGCGAACACCGGGGAGCTGTTTTTT.

The V gene is TRBV9, the J gene TRBJ2-3, with 7 bases identical to TRBD2. The CDR3 has 15 residues. Germline-derived CDR1 and CDR2 are SGDLS and YYNGEE. Trimming cost V 0 bases and J 6 bases; bases outside gene matches: 7. The CDR3 DNA is TGTGCCAGCAGCGTAGAGGGGCGGGAGCCGGATACGCAGTATTTT. Amino acids: CASSVEGREPDTQYF.

The chain has TRBV9 and TRBJ1-5; tentatively, D is TRBD1 (5 bases). Trimming stripped 4 bases from V and 5 bases from J, with 10 bases between. CDR3 length: 13 residues. Germline CDR1 SGDLS, CDR2 YYNGEE. The CDR3 sequence is CASSRGSDQPQHF. CDR3 sequence (DNA): TGTGCCAGCAGCCGGGGGTCTGATCAGCCCCAGCATTTT.

V gene TRBV7-8 combines with J gene TRBJ2-5; no clear D. The V gene's germline CDR1 is SGHVS and CDR2 FQNEAQ. This CDR3 is built from 15 residues. Trimming removed 3 bases from V and 1 base from J, with 12 bases in between. The CDR3 DNA sequence: TGTGCCAGCAGCTTCGACGGCAACTCCCAAGAGACCCAGTACTTC. It codes for CASSFDGNSQETQYF. The complete variable domain, with remaining parts taken from reference TRBV7-8 and TRBJ2-5, reads GAGVSQSPRYKVAKRGQDVALRCDPISGHVSLFWYQQALGQGPEFLTYFQNEAQLDKSGLPSDRFFAERPEGSVSTLKIQRTQQEDSAVYLCASSFDGNSQETQYFGPGTRLLVL.

The rearrangement links TRBV11-2 to TRBJ1-1; D gene ambiguous. Trimming cost V 3 bases and J 6 bases, with 17 bases left between them. CDR3 size: 15 residues. Per the germline V gene, CDR1 is SGHAT and CDR2 is FQNNGV. CDR3 protein: CASSFSWDYTSEAFF. The CDR3, as DNA: TGTGCCAGCAGCTTTAGTTGGGATTATACCTCTGAAGCTTTCTTT.

This rearrangement joins TRBV27 to TRBJ1-1, with D perhaps TRBD1 (6 bases). The CDR3 sequence is 15 residues long. The germline gives CDR1 MNHEY, CDR2 SMNVEV (reference sequence). Trimming left V 0 bases short and J 3 bases short, with 11 bases between. The CDR3 here is CASSLSPGADTEAFF. The DNA for the CDR3 is TGTGCCAGCAGTTTATCTCCGGGGGCGGACACTGAAGCTTTCTTT.

This chain joins TRBV5-1 and TRBJ2-7, with D possibly being TRBD1 (5 bases). V gave up 1 base and J gave up 2 bases, with 10 bases separating them. The V gene's germline CDR1 is SGHRS and CDR2 YFSETQ. The CDR3 spans 14 residues. As DNA, the CDR3 is TGCGCCAGCAGCTTGACCAGGGATACCTACGAGCAGTACTTC. Protein sequence: CASSLTRDTYEQYF. The variable domain in full, completed from reference TRBV5-1 and TRBJ2-7, reads KAGVTQTPRYLIKTRGQQVTLSCSPISGHRSVSWYQQTPGQGLQFLFEYFSETQRNKGNFPGRFSGRQFSNSRSEMNVSTLELGDSALYLCASSLTRDTYEQYFGPGTRLTVT.

This chain links TRBV20-1 with TRBJ2-7; D remains unclear. This CDR3 spans 11 amino acids. CDR1 DFQATT and CDR2 SNEGSKA come from the germline V gene (reference sequence). The V end was cut by 4 bases, the J end by 3 bases, with 7 bases between. CDR3 loop: CSATVGYEQYF. CDR3 DNA: TGCAGTGCTACTGTGGGCTACGAGCAGTACTTC.

J is TRBJ2-5 and V is TRBV5-4; D unclear. The CDR3 length is 13 residues. V dropped 1 base and J dropped 4 bases, with 8 bases sitting between them. Germline-derived CDR1 and CDR2 are SGHNT and YYREEE (reference sequence). This CDR3 reads CASSLTPVETQYF. CDR3 nucleotide sequence: TGTGCCAGCAGCTTGACCCCAGTAGAGACCCAGTACTTC.

The V gene is TRBV10-2, the J gene TRBJ1-2, with TRBD1 identical over 9 bases. Germline V gene data show CDR1 as WSHSY and CDR2 as SAAADI. J lost 5 bases, V lost 10 bases, and 14 bases had no gene match. The CDR3 sequence is 15 residues long. Here the CDR3 reads CATRGTGSSDYGYTF. The CDR3 DNA reads as TGCGCCACCAGGGGGACAGGGTCATCTGATTATGGCTACACCTTC.

This chain connects TRBV7-9 to TRBJ2-7, with D tentatively TRBD2 (6 bases). The CDR3 is made up of 12 amino acids. Germline loops: CDR1 SEHNR, CDR2 FQNEAQ (reference sequence). Deletions cut 5 bases from V and 6 bases from J, with 11 bases between. CDR3 DNA sequence: TGTGCCAGCAGCCGTGGGGGGAGCGAGCAGTACTTC. Amino acid sequence: CASSRGGSEQYF.

The V and J genes are TRBV5-1 and TRBJ2-7; tentatively, D is TRBD2 (7 bases). This CDR3 comprises 13 residues. V lost 7 bases and J 4 bases, leaving 15 bases between the germline ends. Germline-derived CDR1 and CDR2 are SGHRS and YFSETQ. CDR3 DNA: TGCGCCAGCCGAGGGGGGGGCGCTTACGAGCAGTACTTC. This gives the protein CASRGGGAYEQYF. The complete variable domain, with remaining parts taken from reference TRBV5-1 and TRBJ2-7, reads KAGVTQTPRYLIKTRGQQVTLSCSPISGHRSVSWYQQTPGQGLQFLFEYFSETQRNKGNFPGRFSGRQFSNSRSEMNVSTLELGDSALYLCASRGGGAYEQYFGPGTRLTVT.